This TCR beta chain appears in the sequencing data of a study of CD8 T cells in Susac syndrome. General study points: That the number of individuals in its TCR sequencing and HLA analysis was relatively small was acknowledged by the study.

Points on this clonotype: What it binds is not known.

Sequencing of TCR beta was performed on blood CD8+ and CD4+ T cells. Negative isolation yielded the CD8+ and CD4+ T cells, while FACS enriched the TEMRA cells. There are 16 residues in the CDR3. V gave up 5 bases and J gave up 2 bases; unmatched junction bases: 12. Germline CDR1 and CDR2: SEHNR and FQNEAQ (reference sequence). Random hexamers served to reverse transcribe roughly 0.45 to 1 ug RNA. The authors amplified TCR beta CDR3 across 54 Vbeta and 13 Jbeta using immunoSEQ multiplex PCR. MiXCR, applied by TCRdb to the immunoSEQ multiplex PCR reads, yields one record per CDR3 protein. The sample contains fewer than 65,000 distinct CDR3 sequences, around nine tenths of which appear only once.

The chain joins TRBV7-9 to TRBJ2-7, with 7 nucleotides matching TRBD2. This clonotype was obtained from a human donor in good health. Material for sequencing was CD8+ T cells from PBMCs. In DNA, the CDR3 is TGTGCCAGCAGCGACCCGGGGGGTCCCGCCGCCTACGAGCAGTACTTC. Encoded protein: CASSDPGGPAAYEQYF.